The entry that follows covers one TCR beta chain sequence. The data belong to a study of T cells expressing NK-cell markers. Study summary: From sorted CD3+CD56+NKG2C+, CD3+CD56+NKG2C- and CD3+CD56-NKG2C+ T cells came the TCR beta repertoires.

No DNA is given; TCRdb re-called the 5' RACE reads and lists each CDR3 protein once. This listing includes approximately 170,000 distinct CDR3 sequences. Sequenced material: blood T cells: a sorted CD56 or NKG2C T cell subset, CD4+ or CD8+ T cells, or bulk PBMC T cells (not recorded which). The clonotype was recovered from a man aged 18-70 years in good health.

This CDR3 reads CASSVPHRDTGELFF. V gene TRBV19 combines with J gene TRBJ2-2; as DNA is missing, the TRBD1 call by TCRdb cannot be tested. Germline-derived CDR1 and CDR2 are LNHDA and SQIVND (reference sequence). This CDR3 is built from 15 residues.